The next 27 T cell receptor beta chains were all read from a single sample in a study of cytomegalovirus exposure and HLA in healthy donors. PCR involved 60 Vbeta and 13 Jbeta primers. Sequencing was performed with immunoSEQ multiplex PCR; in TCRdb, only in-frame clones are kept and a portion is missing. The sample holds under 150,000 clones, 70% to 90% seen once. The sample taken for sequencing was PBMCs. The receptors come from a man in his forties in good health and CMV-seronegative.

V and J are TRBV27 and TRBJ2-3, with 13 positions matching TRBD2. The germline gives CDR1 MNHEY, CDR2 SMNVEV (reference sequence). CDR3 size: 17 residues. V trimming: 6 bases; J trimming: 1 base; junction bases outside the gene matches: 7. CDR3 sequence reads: CASRRLAGGPGTDTQYF. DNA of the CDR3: TGTGCCAGCAGGCGACTAGCGGGGGGCCCTGGCACAGATACGCAGTATTTT.

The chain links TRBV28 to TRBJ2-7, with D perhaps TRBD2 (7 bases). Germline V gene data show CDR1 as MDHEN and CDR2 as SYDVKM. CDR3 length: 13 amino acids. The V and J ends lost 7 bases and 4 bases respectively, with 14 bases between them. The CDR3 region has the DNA TGTGCCAGCACCTTGGGGGGGGCATACGAGCAGTACTTC. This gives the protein CASTLGGAYEQYF. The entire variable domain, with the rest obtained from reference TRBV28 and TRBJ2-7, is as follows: DVKVTQSSRYLVKRTGEKVFLECVQDMDHENMFWYRQDPGLGLRLIYFSYDVKMKEKGDIPEGYSVSREKKERFSLILESASTNQTSMYLCASTLGGAYEQYFGPGTRLTVT.

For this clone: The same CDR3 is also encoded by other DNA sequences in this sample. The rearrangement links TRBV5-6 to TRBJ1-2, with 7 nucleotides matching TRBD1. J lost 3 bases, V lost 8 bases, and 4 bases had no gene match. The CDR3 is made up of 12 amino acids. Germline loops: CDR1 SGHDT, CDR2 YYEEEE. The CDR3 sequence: CARSGTDYGYTF. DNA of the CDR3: TGTGCCAGATCCGGGACAGACTATGGCTACACCTTC.

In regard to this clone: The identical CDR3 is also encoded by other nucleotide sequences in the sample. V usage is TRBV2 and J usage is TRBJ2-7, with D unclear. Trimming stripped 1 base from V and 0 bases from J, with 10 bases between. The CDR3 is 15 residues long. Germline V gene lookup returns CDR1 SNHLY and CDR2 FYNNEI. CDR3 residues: CASSEGRISSYEQYF. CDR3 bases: TGTGCCAGCAGTGAAGGCAGGATCAGCTCCTACGAGCAGTACTTC.

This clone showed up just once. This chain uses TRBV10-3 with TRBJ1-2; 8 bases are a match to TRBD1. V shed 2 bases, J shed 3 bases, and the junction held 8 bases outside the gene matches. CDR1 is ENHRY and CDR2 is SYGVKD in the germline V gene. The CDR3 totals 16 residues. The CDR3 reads CAISETRTGPYYGYTF. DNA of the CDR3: TGTGCCATCAGTGAGACAAGGACAGGGCCGTACTATGGCTACACCTTC.

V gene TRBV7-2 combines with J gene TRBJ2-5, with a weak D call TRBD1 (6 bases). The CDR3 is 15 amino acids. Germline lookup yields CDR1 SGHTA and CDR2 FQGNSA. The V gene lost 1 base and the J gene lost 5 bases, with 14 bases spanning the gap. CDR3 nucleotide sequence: TGTGCCAGCAGCTTAGAACCGGGGACATGGGAGACCCAGTACTTC. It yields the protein CASSLEPGTWETQYF. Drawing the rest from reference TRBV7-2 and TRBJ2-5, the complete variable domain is GAGVSQSPSNKVTEKGKDVELRCDPISGHTALYWYRQSLGQGLEFLIYFQGNSAPDKSGLPSDRFSAERTGGSVSTLTIQRTQQEDSAVYLCASSLEPGTWETQYFGPGTRLLVL.

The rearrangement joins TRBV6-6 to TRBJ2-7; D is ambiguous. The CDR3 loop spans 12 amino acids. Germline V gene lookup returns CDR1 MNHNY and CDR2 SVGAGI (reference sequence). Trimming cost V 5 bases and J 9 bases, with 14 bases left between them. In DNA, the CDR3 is TGTGCCAGCAGTCTTACTGCCCGAGGGCAGTACTTC. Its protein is CASSLTARGQYF.

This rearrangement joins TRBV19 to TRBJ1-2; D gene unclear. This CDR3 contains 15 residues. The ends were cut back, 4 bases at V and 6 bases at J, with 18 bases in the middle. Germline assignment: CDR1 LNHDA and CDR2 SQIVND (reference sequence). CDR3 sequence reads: CASSTFAHGVDGYTF. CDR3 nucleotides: TGTGCCAGTAGTACCTTTGCCCACGGAGTAGATGGCTACACCTTC. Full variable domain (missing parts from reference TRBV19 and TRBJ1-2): DGGITQSPKYLFRKEGQNVTLSCEQNLNHDAMYWYRQDPGQGLRLIYYSQIVNDFQKGDIAEGYSVSREKKESFPLTVTSAQKNPTAFYLCASSTFAHGVDGYTFGSGTRLTVV.

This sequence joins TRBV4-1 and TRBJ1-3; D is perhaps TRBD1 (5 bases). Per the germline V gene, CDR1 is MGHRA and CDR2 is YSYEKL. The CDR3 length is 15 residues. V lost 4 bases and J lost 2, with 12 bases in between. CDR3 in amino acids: CASSPGRGTGNTIYF. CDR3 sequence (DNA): TGCGCCAGCAGCCCCGGTCGGGGGACTGGAAACACCATATATTTT.

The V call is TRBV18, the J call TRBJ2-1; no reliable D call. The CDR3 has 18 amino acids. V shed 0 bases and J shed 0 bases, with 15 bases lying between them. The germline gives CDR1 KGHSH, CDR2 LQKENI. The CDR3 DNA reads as TGTGCCAGCTCACCACCTAGTGGGCGACCGAGCTCCTACAATGAGCAGTTCTTC. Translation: CASSPPSGRPSSYNEQFF.

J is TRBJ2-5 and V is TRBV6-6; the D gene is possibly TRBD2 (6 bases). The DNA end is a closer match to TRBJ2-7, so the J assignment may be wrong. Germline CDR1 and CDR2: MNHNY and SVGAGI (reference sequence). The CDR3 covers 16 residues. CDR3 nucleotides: TGTGCCAGCTCCTACAGCTCCCGGGAGATGAGGGACGAGCAGTACTTC. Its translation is CASSYSSREMRDEQYF.

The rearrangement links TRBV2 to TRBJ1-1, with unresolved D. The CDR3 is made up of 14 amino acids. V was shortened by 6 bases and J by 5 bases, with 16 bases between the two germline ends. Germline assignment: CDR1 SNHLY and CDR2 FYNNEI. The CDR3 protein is CASSVQVTGTEAFF. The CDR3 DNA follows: TGTGCCAGCAGCGTCCAGGTGACGGGGACTGAAGCTTTCTTT.

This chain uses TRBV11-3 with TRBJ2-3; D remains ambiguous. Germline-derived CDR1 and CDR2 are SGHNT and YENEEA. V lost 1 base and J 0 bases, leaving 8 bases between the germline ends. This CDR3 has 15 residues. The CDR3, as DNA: TGTGCCAGCAGCTTAGGCGAGACTAGCACAGATACGCAGTATTTT. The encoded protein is CASSLGETSTDTQYF. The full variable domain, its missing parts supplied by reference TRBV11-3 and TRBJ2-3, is EAGVVQSPRYKIIEKKQPVAFWCNPISGHNTLYWYLQNLGQGPELLIRYENEEAVDDSQLPKDRFSAERLKGVDSTLKIQPAELGDSAVYLCASSLGETSTDTQYFGPGTRLTVL.

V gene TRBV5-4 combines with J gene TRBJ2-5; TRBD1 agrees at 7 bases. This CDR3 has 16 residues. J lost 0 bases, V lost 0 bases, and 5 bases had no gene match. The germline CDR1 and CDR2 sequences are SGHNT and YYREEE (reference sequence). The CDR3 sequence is CASSLGGQRNQETQYF. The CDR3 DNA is TGTGCCAGCAGCTTGGGGGGACAGCGAAACCAAGAGACCCAGTACTTC.

The CDR3, as DNA: TGTGCCAGCAGTTCAGGCAGGGGGCCCACTGAAGCTTTCTTT. Its protein product is CASSSGRGPTEAFF. The chain joins TRBV27 to TRBJ1-1, with 8 bases identical to TRBD1. This CDR3 comprises 14 residues. CDR1 and CDR2 (germline): MNHEY, SMNVEV (reference sequence). Trimming cost V 4 bases and J 4 bases; bases outside gene matches: 5.

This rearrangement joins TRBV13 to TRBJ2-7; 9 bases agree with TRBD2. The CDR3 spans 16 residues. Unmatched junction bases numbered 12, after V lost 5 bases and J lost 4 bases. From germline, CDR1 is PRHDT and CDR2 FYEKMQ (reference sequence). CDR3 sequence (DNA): TGTGCCAGCAGCGCCTGGAGCGGGGGGATTGGGTACGAGCAGTACTTC. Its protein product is CASSAWSGGIGYEQYF. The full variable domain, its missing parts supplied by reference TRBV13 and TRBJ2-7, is AAGVIQSPRHLIKEKRETATLKCYPIPRHDTVYWYQQGPGQDPQFLISFYEKMQSDKGSIPDRFSAQQFSDYHSELNMSSLELGDSALYFCASSAWSGGIGYEQYFGPGTRLTVT.

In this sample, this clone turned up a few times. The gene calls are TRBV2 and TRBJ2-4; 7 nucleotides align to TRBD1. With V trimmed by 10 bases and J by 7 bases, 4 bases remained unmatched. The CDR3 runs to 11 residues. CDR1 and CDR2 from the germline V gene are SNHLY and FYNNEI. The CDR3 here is CATYRGNIQYF. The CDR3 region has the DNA TGTGCCACCTACAGGGGTAACATTCAGTACTTC.

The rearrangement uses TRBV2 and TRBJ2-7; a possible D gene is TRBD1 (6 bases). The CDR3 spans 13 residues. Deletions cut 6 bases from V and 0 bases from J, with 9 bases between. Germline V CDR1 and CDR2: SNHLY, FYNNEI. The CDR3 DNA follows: TGTGCCAGCAGCGGGGACAACTCCTACGAGCAGTACTTC. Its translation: CASSGDNSYEQYF.

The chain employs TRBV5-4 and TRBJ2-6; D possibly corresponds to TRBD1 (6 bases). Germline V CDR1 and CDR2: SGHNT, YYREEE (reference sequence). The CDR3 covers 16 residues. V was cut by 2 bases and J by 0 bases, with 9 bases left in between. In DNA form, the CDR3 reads TGTGCCAGCAGCTTATGGACAGCCTCTGGGGCCAACGTCCTGACTTTC. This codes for CASSLWTASGANVLTF.

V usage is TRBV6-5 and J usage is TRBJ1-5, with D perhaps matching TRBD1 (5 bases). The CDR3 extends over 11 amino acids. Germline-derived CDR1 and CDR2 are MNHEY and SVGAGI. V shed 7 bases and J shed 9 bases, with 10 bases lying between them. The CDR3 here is CASTGGGPQHF. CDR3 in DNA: TGTGCCAGCACCGGGGGGGGGCCCCAGCATTTT.

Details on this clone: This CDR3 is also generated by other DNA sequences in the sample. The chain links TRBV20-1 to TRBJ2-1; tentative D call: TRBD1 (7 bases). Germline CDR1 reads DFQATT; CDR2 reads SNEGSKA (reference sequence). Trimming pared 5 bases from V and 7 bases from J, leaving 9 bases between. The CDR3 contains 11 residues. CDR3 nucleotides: TGCAGTGCTTCAGGGGGGAATGAGCAGTTCTTC. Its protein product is CSASGGNEQFF.

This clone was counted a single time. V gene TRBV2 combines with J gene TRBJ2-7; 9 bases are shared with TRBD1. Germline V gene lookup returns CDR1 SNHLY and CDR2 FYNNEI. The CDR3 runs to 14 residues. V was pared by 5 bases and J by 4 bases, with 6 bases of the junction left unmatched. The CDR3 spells CASSRGQGSYEQYF. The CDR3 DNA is TGTGCCAGCAGTCGAGGACAGGGGAGTTACGAGCAGTACTTC.

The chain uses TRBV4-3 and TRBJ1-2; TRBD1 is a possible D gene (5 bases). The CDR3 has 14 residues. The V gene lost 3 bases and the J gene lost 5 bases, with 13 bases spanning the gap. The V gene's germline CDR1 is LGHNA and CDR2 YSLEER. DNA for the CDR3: TGCGCCAGCAGCCAGGCCGGGGGGGGGTATGGCTACACCTTC. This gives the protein CASSQAGGGYGYTF.

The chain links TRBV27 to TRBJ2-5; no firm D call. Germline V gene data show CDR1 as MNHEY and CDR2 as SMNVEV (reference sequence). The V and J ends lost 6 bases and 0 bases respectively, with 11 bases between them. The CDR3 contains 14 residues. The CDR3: CASSLTRHQETQYF. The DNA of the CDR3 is TGTGCCAGCAGCCTTACGAGGCACCAAGAGACCCAGTACTTC.

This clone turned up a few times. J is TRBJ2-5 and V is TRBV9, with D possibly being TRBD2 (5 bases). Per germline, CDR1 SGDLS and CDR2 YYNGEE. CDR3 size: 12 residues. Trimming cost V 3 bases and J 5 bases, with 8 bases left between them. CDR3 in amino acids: CASSGPGETQYF. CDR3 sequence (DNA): TGTGCCAGCAGCGGGCCGGGGGAGACCCAGTACTTC. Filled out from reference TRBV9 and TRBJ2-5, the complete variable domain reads DSGVTQTPKHLITATGQRVTLRCSPRSGDLSVYWYQQSLDQGLQFLIQYYNGEERAKGNILERFSAQQFPDLHSELNLSSLELGDSALYFCASSGPGETQYFGPGTRLLVL.

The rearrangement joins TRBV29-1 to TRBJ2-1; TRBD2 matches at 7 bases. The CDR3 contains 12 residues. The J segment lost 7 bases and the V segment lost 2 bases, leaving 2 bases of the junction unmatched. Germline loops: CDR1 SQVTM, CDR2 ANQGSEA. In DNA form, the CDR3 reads TGCAGCGTTGAACTAGCGGTAAATGAGCAGTTCTTC. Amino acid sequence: CSVELAVNEQFF.

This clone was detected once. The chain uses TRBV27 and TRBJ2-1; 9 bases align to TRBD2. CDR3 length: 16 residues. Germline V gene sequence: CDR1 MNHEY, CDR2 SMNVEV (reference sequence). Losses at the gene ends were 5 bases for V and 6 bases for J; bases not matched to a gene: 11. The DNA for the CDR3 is TGTGCCAGCAGTCAGCTCAGCGGGGGGCCTCCCAATGAGCAGTTCTTC. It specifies CASSQLSGGPPNEQFF.